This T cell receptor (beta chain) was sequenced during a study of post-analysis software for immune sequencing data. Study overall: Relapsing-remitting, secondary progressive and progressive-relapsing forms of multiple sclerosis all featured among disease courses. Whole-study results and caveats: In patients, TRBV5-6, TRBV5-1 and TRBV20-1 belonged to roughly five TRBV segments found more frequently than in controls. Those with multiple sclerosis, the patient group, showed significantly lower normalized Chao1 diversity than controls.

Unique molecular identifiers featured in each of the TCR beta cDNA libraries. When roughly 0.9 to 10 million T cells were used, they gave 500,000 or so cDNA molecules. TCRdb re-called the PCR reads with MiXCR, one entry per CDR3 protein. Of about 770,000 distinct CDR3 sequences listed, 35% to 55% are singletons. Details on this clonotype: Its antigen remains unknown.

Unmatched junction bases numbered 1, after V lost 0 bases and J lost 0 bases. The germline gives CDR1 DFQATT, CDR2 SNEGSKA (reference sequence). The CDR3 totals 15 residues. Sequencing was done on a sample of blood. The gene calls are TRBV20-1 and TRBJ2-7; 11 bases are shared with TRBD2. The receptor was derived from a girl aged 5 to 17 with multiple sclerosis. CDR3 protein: CSARDSGGASYEQYF. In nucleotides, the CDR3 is TGCAGTGCTAGAGATAGCGGGGGGGCCTCCTACGAGCAGTACTTC.